The text below deals with one T cell receptor beta chain. Its antigen is as yet unknown. Produced via immunoSEQ multiplex PCR; TCRdb's table is partial and in-frame only. Of about 100,000 clones listed, about 91% are singletons. The data were obtained in a study of siplizumab effects on memory and regulatory T cells. Regarding the study as a whole: Fewer alloreactive sequences mapped to unstimulated CD4+ memory cells under siplizumab.

This receptor was taken from a human donor in good health. Some clones in this sample may be carry-over from other donors' samples. The sequenced sample was CD4+ T cells sorted from blood.

The CDR3 spells CASSLQTGGFNEQFF. CDR3 DNA: TGTGCCAGCAGCTTACAGACAGGGGGGTTCAATGAGCAGTTCTTC. This rearrangement joins TRBV5-5 to TRBJ2-1, with TRBD1 matching over 9 bases. Germline V lookup: CDR1 SGHKS, CDR2 YYEKEE (reference sequence). With V trimmed by 2 bases and J by 6 bases, 6 bases remained unmatched. The CDR3 runs 15 residues.